A single sample is the source of the 15 T cell receptor beta chains below, sequenced in a study of CD8 T cells in Susac syndrome. The RNA input was roughly 0.45 to 1 ug, and it was reverse transcribed with random hexamers. MiXCR, run by TCRdb on the immunoSEQ multiplex PCR reads, gives a single entry per CDR3 protein. The sample consists of roughly 200,000 distinct CDR3 sequences, over 90% of them appearing once. Sequencing was carried out using CD4+ T cells from PBMCs. All receptors come from a human donor with Susac syndrome.

The chain recombines TRBV6-6 with TRBJ1-1; D remains unclear. Trimming left V 0 bases short and J 0 bases short, with 8 bases between. Germline V gene lookup returns CDR1 MNHNY and CDR2 SVGAGI (reference sequence). The CDR3 contains 15 residues. The CDR3 protein is CASSYSGQLNTEAFF. The CDR3 nucleotides read TGTGCCAGCAGTTACTCAGGGCAGCTGAACACTGAAGCTTTCTTT.

The chain carries TRBV19 and TRBJ2-7, with 9 bases matching TRBD1. The CDR3 consists of 14 residues. Germline CDR1 LNHDA, CDR2 SQIVND (reference sequence). Germline trimming cut 7 bases from V and 5 bases from J; bases unmatched to any gene: 9. For the CDR3, the DNA is TGTGCCAGTACTCCGACAGGGGGTATGAACGAGCAGTACTTC. Residues: CASTPTGGMNEQYF.

This clonotype occurred once. The chain links TRBV20-1 to TRBJ1-5; D gene unclear. Per germline, CDR1 DFQATT and CDR2 SNEGSKA (reference sequence). This CDR3 region has 14 residues. Trimming pared 0 bases from V and 7 bases from J, leaving 13 bases between. The CDR3 loop is CSARDQTEEQPQHF. The DNA for the CDR3 is TGCAGTGCTAGAGATCAAACAGAAGAACAGCCCCAGCATTTT.

V is TRBV5-1 and J is TRBJ1-1; tentative D call: TRBD1 (5 bases). This CDR3 has 13 amino acids. CDR1 is SGHRS and CDR2 is YFSETQ in the germline V gene. Trimming removed 4 bases at V and 0 bases at J, with 7 bases between. The CDR3 nucleotides are TGCGCCAGCAGCCGACAGATGAACACTGAAGCTTTCTTT. Its protein is CASSRQMNTEAFF.

This rearrangement joins TRBV9 to TRBJ2-7, with D possibly TRBD2 on 6 matching bases. V lost 1 base and J lost 3, with 11 bases in between. CDR3 length: 14 residues. Germline CDR1 is SGDLS and CDR2 is YYNGEE. CDR3 sequence reads: CASSVTGLFYEQYF. CDR3 coding DNA: TGTGCCAGCAGCGTAACGGGACTGTTCTACGAGCAGTACTTC.

The V and J genes are TRBV6-6 and TRBJ2-7, with D uncertain. There are 12 residues in the CDR3. Germline CDR1 is MNHNY and CDR2 is SVGAGI (reference sequence). The V gene lost 4 bases and the J gene lost 5 bases, with 9 bases spanning the gap. The CDR3, as DNA: TGTGCCAGCAGTTTGACTCTTAACGAGCAGTACTTC. Amino acids: CASSLTLNEQYF.

The chain recombines TRBV18 with TRBJ1-1; D ambiguous. Germline CDR1 reads KGHSH; CDR2 reads LQKENI. The CDR3 extends over 13 amino acids. The V end was cut by 2 bases, the J end by 6 bases, with 10 bases between. The CDR3 loop is CASSPSAVAEAFF. As DNA, the CDR3 is TGTGCCAGCTCACCAAGTGCCGTGGCTGAAGCTTTCTTT.

The chain is built from TRBV7-9 and TRBJ1-2; 11 nucleotides agree with TRBD1. The CDR3 is 14 amino acids. CDR1 is SEHNR and CDR2 is FQNEAQ in the germline V gene (reference sequence). With V trimmed by 5 bases and J by 5 bases, 4 bases remained unmatched. CDR3 sequence reads: CASSPGQGAYGYTF. The CDR3 nucleotides read TGTGCCAGCAGCCCTGGACAGGGGGCATATGGCTACACCTTC.

The genes are TRBV6-4 and TRBJ1-2; perhaps TRBD1 as D (5 bases). From germline, CDR1 is MRHNA and CDR2 SNTAGT. CDR3 length: 14 amino acids. Trimming stripped 2 bases from V and 8 bases from J, with 15 bases between. DNA of the CDR3: TGTGCCAGCAGTGACGGGACGGGCCTTGGGGGCTACACCTTC. It translates to CASSDGTGLGGYTF.

The chain combines TRBV28 with TRBJ1-3, with TRBD1 as a possible D gene (5 bases). Germline V gene data show CDR1 as MDHEN and CDR2 as SYDVKM. The CDR3 length is 14 residues. Trimming left V 6 bases short and J 8 bases short, with 17 bases between. The CDR3 nucleotides read TGTGCCAGCAGGACCGCTGGGGGTTGGGACACCATATATTTT. Translating gives CASRTAGGWDTIYF.

This rearrangement joins TRBV6-5 to TRBJ1-5, with D perhaps TRBD1 (6 bases). Germline V lookup: CDR1 MNHEY, CDR2 SVGAGI. V was cut by 10 bases and J by 2 bases, with 12 bases left in between. The CDR3 has 13 residues. CDR3 in amino acids: CATAGVGNQPQHF. In DNA, the CDR3 is TGTGCCACCGCAGGGGTGGGCAATCAGCCCCAGCATTTT.

This chain uses TRBV14 with TRBJ2-2; D is uncertain. Trimming took 1 base from V and 0 from J, leaving 18 bases between them. The CDR3 loop spans 19 amino acids. Per the germline V gene, CDR1 is SGHDN and CDR2 is FVKESK. The CDR3 here is CASSQVLIMVPSNTGELFF. The CDR3 nucleotides are TGTGCCAGCAGCCAAGTTCTCATTATGGTACCTTCGAACACCGGGGAGCTGTTTTTT. Combining the CDR3 with reference TRBV14 and TRBJ2-2 gives the whole variable domain EAGVTQFPSHSVIEKGQTVTLRCDPISGHDNLYWYRRVMGKEIKFLLHFVKESKQDESGMPNNRFLAERTGGTYSTLKVQPAELEDSGVYFCASSQVLIMVPSNTGELFFGEGSRLTVL.

The chain has TRBV29-1 and TRBJ1-1; D gene ambiguous. V gave up 3 bases and J gave up 11 bases, with 19 bases separating them. CDR1 and CDR2 from the germline V gene are SQVTM and ANQGSEA. This CDR3 region has 13 residues. The chain's CDR3 is CSVEAALGGAAFF. The CDR3 DNA follows: TGCAGCGTTGAGGCGGCTCTCGGTGGTGCGGCTTTCTTT.

The chain carries TRBV4-2 and TRBJ2-4, with D hard to call. The length of the CDR3 is 16 residues. Trimming left V 1 base short and J 0 bases short, with 10 bases between. CDR1 and CDR2 from the germline V gene are LGHNA and YNFKEQ. The CDR3 here is CASSQGLNVAKNIQYF. In DNA, the CDR3 is TGTGCCAGCAGCCAAGGGCTGAACGTAGCCAAAAACATTCAGTACTTC.

V gene TRBV6-6 combines with J gene TRBJ2-3; D gene ambiguous. The germline CDR1 and CDR2 sequences are MNHNY and SVGAGI (reference sequence). V was shortened by 3 bases and J by 5 bases, with 12 bases between the two germline ends. This CDR3 has 14 amino acids. CDR3 sequence reads: CASSYIGLVDTQYF. CDR3 DNA sequence: TGTGCCAGCAGTTATATAGGGTTGGTAGATACGCAGTATTTT.